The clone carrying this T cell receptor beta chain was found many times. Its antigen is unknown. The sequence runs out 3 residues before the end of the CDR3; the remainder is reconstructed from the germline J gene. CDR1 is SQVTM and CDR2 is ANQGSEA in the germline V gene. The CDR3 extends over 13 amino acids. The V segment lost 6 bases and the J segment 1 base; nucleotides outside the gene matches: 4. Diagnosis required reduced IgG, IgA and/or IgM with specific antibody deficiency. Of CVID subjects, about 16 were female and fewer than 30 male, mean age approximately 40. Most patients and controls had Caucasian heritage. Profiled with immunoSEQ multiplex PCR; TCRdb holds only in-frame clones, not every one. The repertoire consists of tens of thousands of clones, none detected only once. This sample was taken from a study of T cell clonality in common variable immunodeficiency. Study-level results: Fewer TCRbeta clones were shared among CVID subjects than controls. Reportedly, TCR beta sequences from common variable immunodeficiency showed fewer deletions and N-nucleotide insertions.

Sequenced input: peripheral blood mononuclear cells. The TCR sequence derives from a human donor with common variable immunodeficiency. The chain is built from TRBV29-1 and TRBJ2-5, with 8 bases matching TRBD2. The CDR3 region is CSVNSGAQETQYF. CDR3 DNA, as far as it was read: TGCAGCGTCAATAGCGGGGCCCAAGAGACC.